This entry lists 31 T cell receptor beta chains sequenced from one sample in a study of radiotherapy plus CTLA-4 blockade in lung cancer. TCRdb's table, derived via immunoSEQ multiplex PCR, lists solely in-frame clones and lacks some. The table has 120,000 or so clones, roughly 74% seen once; the top ten hold approximately 5.2%. The source was peripheral blood, collected from a patient treated with radiotherapy plus ipilimumab. The receptors here all came from a human donor with non-small cell lung cancer who had a partial response to radiotherapy plus ipilimumab.

V gene TRBV6-6 combines with J gene TRBJ1-4, with 10 bases identical to TRBD1. Germline loops: CDR1 MNHNY, CDR2 SVGAGI (reference sequence). V lost 6 bases, J lost 11 bases, and 9 bases stayed unmatched. The CDR3 consists of 14 residues. The CDR3 coding sequence is TGTGCCAGCAGGTTCCGGGACAGGGGAATGAAACTGTTTTTT. It encodes CASRFRDRGMKLFF.

This clone occurred once. The CDR3 sequence is CSVVGLQGSGNTIYF. CDR3 coding DNA: TGCAGCGTTGTTGGGCTGCAAGGCTCTGGAAACACCATATATTTT. The rearrangement joins TRBV29-1 to TRBJ1-3, with no clear D. CDR3 length equals 15 residues. V lost 4 bases to trimming and J lost 0 bases, with 13 bases between them. CDR1 is SQVTM, CDR2 ANQGSEA, per germline.

This chain's CDR3 is CASSTYRGPYEQYF. Here the CDR3 DNA reads TGCGCCAGCAGCACCTACAGGGGACCCTACGAGCAGTACTTC. The V gene is TRBV5-1, the J gene TRBJ2-7; 7 bases map to TRBD1. Germline V lookup: CDR1 SGHRS, CDR2 YFSETQ. V lost 4 bases and J lost 2; bases outside the gene matches: 6. The CDR3 has 14 amino acids.

The rearrangement joins TRBV11-3 to TRBJ2-1, with 9 bases lining up with TRBD2. The V segment lost 5 bases and the J segment 8 bases; nucleotides outside the gene matches: 19. The CDR3 runs to 18 residues. The germline gives CDR1 SGHNT, CDR2 YENEEA. The CDR3 region has the DNA TGTGCCAGCAGCCGTGGGTTTAACGGGCCTAGCGGGATCGATGAGCAGTTCTTC. It codes for CASSRGFNGPSGIDEQFF.

The J gene is TRBJ2-2, the V gene TRBV9; 12 bases are a match to TRBD2. CDR1 is SGDLS and CDR2 is YYNGEE in the germline V gene. The CDR3 sequence is 17 residues long. V trimming: 0 bases; J trimming: 7 bases; junction bases outside the gene matches: 7. The CDR3 nucleotides read TGTGCCAGCAGCGTAGGTAGGACTAGCGGGACTGTCGGGGAGCTGTTTTTT. As protein: CASSVGRTSGTVGELFF. Based on the CDR3 plus reference TRBV9 and TRBJ2-2, the full variable domain is DSGVTQTPKHLITATGQRVTLRCSPRSGDLSVYWYQQSLDQGLQFLIQYYNGEERAKGNILERFSAQQFPDLHSELNLSSLELGDSALYFCASSVGRTSGTVGELFFGEGSRLTVL.

The rearrangement uses TRBV7-2 and TRBJ1-5; D unresolved. Germline V gives CDR1 SGHTA, CDR2 FQGNSA. There are 12 residues in the CDR3. V was cut by 5 bases and J by 4 bases, with 6 bases left in between. The CDR3, as DNA: TGTGCCAGCAGCCCATTTAATCAGCCCCAGCATTTT. It is translated as CASSPFNQPQHF.

The chain links TRBV2 to TRBJ2-3; 10 positions match TRBD2. This CDR3 is 14 amino acids long. After removal of 8 bases from V and 2 bases from J, the junction contained 4 bases not matched to a gene. In germline, CDR1 is SNHLY, CDR2 FYNNEI. CDR3 nucleotides: TGTGCCAGCCGGACTAGCGGCACCACAGATACGCAGTATTTT. Encoded protein: CASRTSGTTDTQYF.

The J gene is TRBJ2-3, the V gene TRBV5-1, with 9 bases lining up with TRBD2. The CDR3 length is 16 residues. CDR1 is SGHRS and CDR2 is YFSETQ in the germline V gene. Trimming took 0 bases from V and 2 from J; bases not matched to a gene: 4. CDR3 region: CASSLGRTSDTDTQYF. CDR3 DNA: TGCGCCAGCAGCTTGGGACGGACTAGCGACACAGATACGCAGTATTTT.

The V gene is TRBV19, the J gene TRBJ2-1; 11 nucleotides match TRBD2. J was trimmed by 8 bases and V by 3 bases; bases with no gene match: 6. Germline-derived CDR1 and CDR2 are LNHDA and SQIVND (reference sequence). The CDR3 is 15 residues long. CDR3: CASSITSGSGYEQFF. Here the CDR3 DNA reads TGTGCCAGTAGTATTACTAGCGGGAGTGGCTATGAGCAGTTCTTC.

With regard to this clone: Other nucleotide sequences from this sample produce the same CDR3. This chain connects TRBV30 to TRBJ1-5; D not certain. The germline gives CDR1 GTSNPN, CDR2 SVGIG (reference sequence). The length of the CDR3 is 13 residues. The V end lost 1 base, the J end lost 4 bases, and 8 bases lay between the germline ends. DNA for the CDR3: TGTGCCTGGAGTGGGGCAGAGAATCAGCCCCAGCATTTT. Protein sequence: CAWSGAENQPQHF.

The CDR3 reads CASSFTLAGDNEQFF. The CDR3, as DNA: TGTGCCAGCAGCTTCACCCTAGCGGGAGACAATGAGCAGTTCTTC. The rearrangement uses TRBV5-4 and TRBJ2-1; 10 bases align to TRBD2. This CDR3 contains 15 residues. Per germline, CDR1 SGHNT and CDR2 YYREEE (reference sequence). V was clipped by 2 bases and J by 5 bases; unmatched bases: 4.

In regard to this clone: Distinct nucleotide sequences in the sample also encode this CDR3. CDR3 region: CASSLRTGDTGELFF. The CDR3 DNA follows: TGCGCCAGCAGCTTAAGGACAGGGGACACCGGGGAGCTGTTTTTT. The chain has TRBV5-1 and TRBJ2-2; 9 bases match TRBD1. This CDR3 spans 15 amino acids. CDR1 is SGHRS and CDR2 is YFSETQ in the germline V gene. Trimming at V came to 2 bases and at J to 3 bases, leaving 2 bases not matched to a gene.

The rearrangement joins TRBV4-1 to TRBJ2-4; D is unclear. The CDR3 is 17 amino acids. CDR1 is MGHRA, CDR2 YSYEKL, per germline. V was shortened by 0 bases and J by 0 bases, with 12 bases between the two germline ends. CDR3 residues: CASSQDRGTLAKNIQYF. In nucleotides, the CDR3 is TGCGCCAGCAGCCAAGATAGAGGCACATTAGCCAAAAACATTCAGTACTTC.

This clone was observed a few times. The rearrangement uses TRBV6-5 and TRBJ1-5; TRBD1 is a possible D gene (6 bases). Germline V CDR1 and CDR2: MNHEY, SVGAGI. V lost 6 bases to trimming and J lost 5 bases, with 14 bases between them. This CDR3 has 14 amino acids. CDR3 region: CASRRGTSDQPQHF. The CDR3 coding sequence is TGTGCCAGCAGGAGGGGGACATCCGATCAGCCCCAGCATTTT.

This chain uses TRBV4-3 with TRBJ2-1; 9 bases agree with TRBD2. The germline V gene encodes CDR1 LGHNA and CDR2 YSLEER. The length of the CDR3 is 16 residues. V shed 1 base and J 4 bases; nucleotides not matched to a gene: 5. The CDR3 reads CASSQVMTSGYNEQFF. The CDR3 DNA is TGCGCCAGCAGCCAAGTTATGACTAGCGGTTACAATGAGCAGTTCTTC.

J is TRBJ2-7 and V is TRBV27, with D possibly matching TRBD2 (6 bases). This CDR3 contains 14 residues. Germline V CDR1 and CDR2: MNHEY, SMNVEV (reference sequence). Trimming cost V 1 base and J 3 bases, with 10 bases left between them. Here the CDR3 reads CASSLYSGYYEQYV. DNA for the CDR3: TGTGCCAGCAGTTTATACAGCGGGTACTACGAGCAGTACGTC.

The genes are TRBV7-9 and TRBJ2-7; 7 bases fit TRBD1. V was clipped by 3 bases and J by 2 bases; unmatched bases: 7. The CDR3 extends over 15 amino acids. Germline V gene lookup returns CDR1 SEHNR and CDR2 FQNEAQ (reference sequence). The chain's CDR3 is CASSLFGDRTYEQYF. CDR3 DNA: TGTGCCAGCAGCTTGTTTGGGGACAGAACCTACGAGCAGTACTTC.

V and J are TRBV5-1 and TRBJ2-1, with 9 bases lining up with TRBD1. The V gene's germline CDR1 is SGHRS and CDR2 YFSETQ. V was pared by 3 bases and J by 5 bases, with 6 bases of the junction left unmatched. The CDR3 is 15 residues long. CDR3 sequence reads: CASSSRDRDHNEQFF. The CDR3 DNA reads TGCGCCAGCAGCTCCCGGGACAGGGACCACAATGAGCAGTTCTTC.

The V call is TRBV7-9, the J call TRBJ2-5; 11 bases line up with TRBD1. The CDR3 is 17 amino acids. Germline loops: CDR1 SEHNR, CDR2 FQNEAQ (reference sequence). With 1 base clipped from V and 4 bases from J, the junction kept 8 bases outside the gene matches. In DNA form, the CDR3 reads TGTGCCAGCAGCTTAGAGGTGGGACAGGGGGTGAGAGAGACCCAGTACTTC. Protein sequence: CASSLEVGQGVRETQYF.

This clone was counted a few times. This rearrangement joins TRBV19 to TRBJ1-5; 7 bases are a match to TRBD1. Germline V gives CDR1 LNHDA, CDR2 SQIVND (reference sequence). This CDR3 is built from 14 residues. J was trimmed by 5 bases and V by 6 bases; bases with no gene match: 7. This CDR3 is CASSYGQAHQPQHF. CDR3 DNA sequence: TGTGCCAGTAGCTACGGACAGGCGCATCAGCCCCAGCATTTT.

The chain combines TRBV4-3 with TRBJ1-1; TRBD1 matches at 9 bases. V was pared by 4 bases and J by 1 base, with 10 bases of the junction left unmatched. This CDR3 has 17 residues. Germline assignment: CDR1 LGHNA and CDR2 YSLEER. CDR3 DNA: TGCGCCAGCAGCCGCAATTACACGGGACAGGGGAACACTGAAGCTTTCTTT. This gives the protein CASSRNYTGQGNTEAFF.

The V call is TRBV19, the J call TRBJ1-5; no firm D call. The CDR3 consists of 14 residues. The germline V and J ends were trimmed by 0 bases and 2 bases, with 5 bases remaining between them. CDR1 and CDR2 (germline): LNHDA, SQIVND (reference sequence). CDR3 nucleotides: TGTGCCAGTAGTATAGAACGGGGCAATCAGCCCCAGCATTTT. Amino acids: CASSIERGNQPQHF.

This clone was seen only a few times. The chain employs TRBV19 and TRBJ1-4, with D unresolved. Trimming stripped 3 bases from V and 7 bases from J, with 12 bases between. The CDR3 loop spans 14 amino acids. CDR1 is LNHDA, CDR2 SQIVND, per germline (reference sequence). The CDR3: CASSMFLNGEKLFF. CDR3 nucleotide sequence: TGTGCCAGTAGTATGTTCTTGAACGGTGAAAAACTGTTTTTT.

The chain couples TRBV10-2 to TRBJ2-3; TRBD2 aligns across 8 bases. This CDR3 is built from 16 residues. V was clipped by 2 bases and J by 10 bases; unmatched bases: 14. Germline assignment: CDR1 WSHSY and CDR2 SAAADI. CDR3 sequence reads: CASSEGGRTSLVSQYF. The CDR3 nucleotides read TGCGCCAGCAGTGAGGGAGGTCGGACTAGCCTGGTATCGCAGTATTTT.

The rearrangement joins TRBV25-1 to TRBJ2-3, with 11 bases identical to TRBD2. The CDR3 runs to 17 residues. The ends lost 2 bases at V and 3 bases at J; junction bases unmatched: 7. Germline CDR1 is MGHDK and CDR2 is SYGVNS. In DNA form, the CDR3 reads TGTGCCAGCAGTGAAATCCCCCCTAGCGGGAGGACAGATACGCAGTATTTT. This encodes CASSEIPPSGRTDTQYF.

This chain joins TRBV5-1 and TRBJ1-3; D not resolved. The germline CDR1 and CDR2 sequences are SGHRS and YFSETQ. Trimming cost V 1 base and J 0 bases, with 5 bases left between them. The CDR3 has 14 residues. This chain's CDR3 is CASSLSFSGNTIYF. The CDR3 region has the DNA TGCGCCAGCAGCTTGAGCTTCTCTGGAAACACCATATATTTT.

Written as DNA, the CDR3 is TGTGCCAGCACTTCGCGGCAGGGTATGAACACTGAAGCTTTCTTT. This codes for CASTSRQGMNTEAFF. The chain couples TRBV6-1 to TRBJ1-1, with D tentatively TRBD1 (5 bases). V lost 7 bases to trimming and J lost 0 bases, with 15 bases between them. Germline V CDR1 and CDR2: MNHNS, SASEGT. This CDR3 comprises 15 residues.

This clone appeared a few times. The rearrangement joins TRBV13 to TRBJ2-7, with 8 bases fitting TRBD1. The germline gives CDR1 PRHDT, CDR2 FYEKMQ (reference sequence). The CDR3 has 14 residues. V lost 0 bases, J lost 2 bases, and 0 bases stayed unmatched. CDR3 region: CASSLGTGAYEQYF. CDR3 in DNA: TGTGCCAGCAGCTTAGGGACAGGGGCCTACGAGCAGTACTTC.

The genes are TRBV2 and TRBJ1-2; 11 positions match TRBD1. This CDR3 region has 15 residues. The ends lost 8 bases at V and 8 bases at J; junction bases unmatched: 13. Germline lookup yields CDR1 SNHLY and CDR2 FYNNEI. The chain's CDR3 is CASPRGGQGAGGYTF. CDR3 DNA sequence: TGTGCCAGCCCCCGGGGAGGACAGGGGGCGGGCGGCTACACCTTC.

The chain is built from TRBV19 and TRBJ2-1; TRBD2 matches 12 bases. The CDR3 is 16 amino acids. The J segment lost 7 bases and the V segment lost 5 bases, leaving 9 bases of the junction unmatched. Germline loops: CDR1 LNHDA, CDR2 SQIVND (reference sequence). The CDR3 region is CASSPDGLAGRNEQFF. As DNA, the CDR3 is TGTGCCAGTAGTCCGGACGGACTAGCGGGACGGAATGAGCAGTTCTTC. Together with reference TRBV19 and TRBJ2-1, the CDR3 gives the full variable domain: DGGITQSPKYLFRKEGQNVTLSCEQNLNHDAMYWYRQDPGQGLRLIYYSQIVNDFQKGDIAEGYSVSREKKESFPLTVTSAQKNPTAFYLCASSPDGLAGRNEQFFGPGTRLTVL.

The count of this clone is one. The chain has TRBV5-4 and TRBJ2-1; TRBD1 agrees at 9 bases. Germline CDR1 SGHNT, CDR2 YYREEE (reference sequence). J gave up 7 bases and V 3 bases, and 8 bases lay outside the gene matches. The CDR3 extends over 15 amino acids. The CDR3 sequence: CASSSKAGTGNEQFF. CDR3 bases: TGTGCCAGCAGCTCTAAAGCCGGGACAGGGAATGAGCAGTTCTTC.